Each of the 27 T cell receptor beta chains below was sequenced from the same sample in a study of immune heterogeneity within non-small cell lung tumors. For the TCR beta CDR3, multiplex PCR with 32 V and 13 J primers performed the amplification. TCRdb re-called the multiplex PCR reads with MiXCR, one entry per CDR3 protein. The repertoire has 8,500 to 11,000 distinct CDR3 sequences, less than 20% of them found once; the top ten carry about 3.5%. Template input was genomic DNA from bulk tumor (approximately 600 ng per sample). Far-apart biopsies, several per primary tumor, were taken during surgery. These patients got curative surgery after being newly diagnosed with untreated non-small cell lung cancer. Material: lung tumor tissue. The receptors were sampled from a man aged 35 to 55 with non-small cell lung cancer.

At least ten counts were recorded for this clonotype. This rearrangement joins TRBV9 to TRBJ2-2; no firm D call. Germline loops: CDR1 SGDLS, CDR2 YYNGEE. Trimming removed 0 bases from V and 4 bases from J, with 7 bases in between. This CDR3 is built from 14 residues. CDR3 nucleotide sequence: TGTGCCAGCAGCGTAGGACCAATCACCGGGGAGCTGTTTTTT. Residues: CASSVGPITGELFF.

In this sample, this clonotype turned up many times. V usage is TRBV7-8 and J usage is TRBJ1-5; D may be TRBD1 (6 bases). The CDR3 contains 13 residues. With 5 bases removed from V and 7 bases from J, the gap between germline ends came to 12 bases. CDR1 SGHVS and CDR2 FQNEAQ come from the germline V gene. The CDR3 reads CASSPPGAQPQHF. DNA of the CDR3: TGTGCCAGCAGCCCTCCAGGGGCACAGCCCCAGCATTTT.

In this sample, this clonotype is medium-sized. In DNA form, the CDR3 reads TGTGCCAGCAGTGAAAGGCTCGACAGCCGACGAGAGACCCAGTACTTC. It specifies CASSERLDSRRETQYF. The chain recombines TRBV2 with TRBJ2-5; D possibly corresponds to TRBD1 (5 bases). Germline V gene lookup returns CDR1 SNHLY and CDR2 FYNNEI. Trimming stripped 2 bases from V and 4 bases from J, with 17 bases between. This CDR3 contains 16 residues.

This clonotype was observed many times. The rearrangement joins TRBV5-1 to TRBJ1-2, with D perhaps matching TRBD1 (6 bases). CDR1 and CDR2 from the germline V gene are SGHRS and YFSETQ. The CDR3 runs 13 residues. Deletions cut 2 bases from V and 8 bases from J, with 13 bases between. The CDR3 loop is CASSFDRNRGYTF. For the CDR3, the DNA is TGCGCCAGCAGCTTTGACAGGAATAGGGGCTACACCTTC.

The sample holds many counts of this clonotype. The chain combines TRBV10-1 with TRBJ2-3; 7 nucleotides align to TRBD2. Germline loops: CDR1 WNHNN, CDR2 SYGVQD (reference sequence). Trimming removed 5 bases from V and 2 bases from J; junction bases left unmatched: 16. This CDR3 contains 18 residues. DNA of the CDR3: TGCGCCAGCAGTCCGTATTCCGGGAGGAATTTGGTCACAGATACGCAGTATTTT. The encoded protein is CASSPYSGRNLVTDTQYF.

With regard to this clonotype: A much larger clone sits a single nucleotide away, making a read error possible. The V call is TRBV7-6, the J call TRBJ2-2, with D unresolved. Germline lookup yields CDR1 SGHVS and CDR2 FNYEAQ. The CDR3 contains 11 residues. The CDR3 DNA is TGTACCAGCAGCTTAGTCGGGGAGCTGTTTTTT. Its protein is CTSSLVGELFF.

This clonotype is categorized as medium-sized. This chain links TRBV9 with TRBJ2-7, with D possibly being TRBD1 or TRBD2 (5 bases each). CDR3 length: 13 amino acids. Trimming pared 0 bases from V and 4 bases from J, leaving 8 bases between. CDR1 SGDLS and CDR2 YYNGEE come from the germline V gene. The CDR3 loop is CASSVEGTYEQYF. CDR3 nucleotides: TGTGCCAGCAGCGTAGAAGGGACGTACGAGCAGTACTTC.

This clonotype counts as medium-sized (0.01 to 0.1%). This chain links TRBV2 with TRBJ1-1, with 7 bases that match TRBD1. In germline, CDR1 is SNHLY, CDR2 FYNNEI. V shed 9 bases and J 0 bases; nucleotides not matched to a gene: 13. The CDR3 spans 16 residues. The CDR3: CASYSAGGEMNTEAFF. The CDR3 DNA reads TGTGCCAGTTACAGCGCAGGGGGTGAAATGAACACTGAAGCTTTCTTT.

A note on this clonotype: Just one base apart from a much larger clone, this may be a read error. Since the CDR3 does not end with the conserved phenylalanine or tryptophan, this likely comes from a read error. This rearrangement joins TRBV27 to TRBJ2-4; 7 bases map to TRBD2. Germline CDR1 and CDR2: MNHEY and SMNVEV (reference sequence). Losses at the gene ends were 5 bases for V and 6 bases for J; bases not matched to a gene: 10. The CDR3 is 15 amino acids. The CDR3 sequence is CASSRLGGGVNIQYL. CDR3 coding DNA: TGTGCCAGCAGTCGATTGGGGGGGGGAGTAAACATTCAGTACTTA.

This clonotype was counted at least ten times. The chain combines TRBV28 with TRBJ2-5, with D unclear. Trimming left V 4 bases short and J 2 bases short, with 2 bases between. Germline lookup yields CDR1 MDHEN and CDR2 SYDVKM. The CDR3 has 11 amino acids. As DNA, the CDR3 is TGTGCCAGCAGTTCGCAAGAGACCCAGTACTTC. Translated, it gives CASSSQETQYF.

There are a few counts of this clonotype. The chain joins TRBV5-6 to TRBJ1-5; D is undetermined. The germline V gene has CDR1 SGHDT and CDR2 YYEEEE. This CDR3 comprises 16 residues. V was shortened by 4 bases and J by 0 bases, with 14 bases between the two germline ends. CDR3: CASSVGWGYSNQPQHF. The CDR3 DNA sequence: TGTGCCAGCAGCGTAGGGTGGGGATATAGCAATCAGCCCCAGCATTTT.

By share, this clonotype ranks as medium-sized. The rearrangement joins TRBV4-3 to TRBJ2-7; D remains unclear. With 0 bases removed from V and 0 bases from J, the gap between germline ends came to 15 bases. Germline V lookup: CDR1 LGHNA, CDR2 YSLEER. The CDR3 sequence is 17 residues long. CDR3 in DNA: TGCGCCAGCAGCCAAGATCACGTTTTGTCTCTCTCCTACGAGCAGTACTTC. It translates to CASSQDHVLSLSYEQYF.

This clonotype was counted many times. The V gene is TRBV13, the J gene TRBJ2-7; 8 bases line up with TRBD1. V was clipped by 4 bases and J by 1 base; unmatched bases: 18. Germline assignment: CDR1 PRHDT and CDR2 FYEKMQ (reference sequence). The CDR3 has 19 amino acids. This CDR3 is CASSSLLPPTGEHSYEQYF. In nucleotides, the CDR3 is TGTGCCAGCAGCTCCCTCTTACCCCCGACAGGGGAGCATTCCTACGAGCAGTACTTC.

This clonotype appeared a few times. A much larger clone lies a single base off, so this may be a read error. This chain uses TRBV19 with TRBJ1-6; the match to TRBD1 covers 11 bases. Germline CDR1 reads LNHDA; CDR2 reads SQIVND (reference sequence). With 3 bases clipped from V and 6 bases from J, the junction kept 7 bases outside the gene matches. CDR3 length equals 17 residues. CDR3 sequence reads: CASSIFGTGGTNSPLHF. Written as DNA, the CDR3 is TGTGCCAGTAGTATCTTCGGGACAGGGGGTACTAATTCACCCCTCCACTTT.

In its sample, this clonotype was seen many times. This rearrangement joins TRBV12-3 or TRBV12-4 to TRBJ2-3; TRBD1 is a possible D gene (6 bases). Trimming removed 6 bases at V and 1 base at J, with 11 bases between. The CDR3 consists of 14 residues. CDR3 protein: CASRRQDRTDTQYF. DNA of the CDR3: TGTGCCAGCAGAAGACAGGACCGCACAGATACGCAGTATTTT.

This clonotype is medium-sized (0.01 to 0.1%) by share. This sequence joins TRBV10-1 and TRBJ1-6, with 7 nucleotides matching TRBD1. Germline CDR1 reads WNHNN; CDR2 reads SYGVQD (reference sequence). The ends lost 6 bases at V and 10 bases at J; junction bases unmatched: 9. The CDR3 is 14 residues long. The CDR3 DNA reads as TGCGCCAGCAGCTTCGGGACAGAACACTCACCCCTCCACTTT. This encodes CASSFGTEHSPLHF.

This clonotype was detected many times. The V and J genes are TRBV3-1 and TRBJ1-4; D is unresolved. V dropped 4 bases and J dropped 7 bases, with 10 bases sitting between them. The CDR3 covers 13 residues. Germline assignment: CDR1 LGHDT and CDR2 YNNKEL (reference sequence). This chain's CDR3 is CASSLSGPEKLFF. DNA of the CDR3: TGTGCCAGCAGCCTCTCCGGGCCTGAAAAACTGTTTTTT.

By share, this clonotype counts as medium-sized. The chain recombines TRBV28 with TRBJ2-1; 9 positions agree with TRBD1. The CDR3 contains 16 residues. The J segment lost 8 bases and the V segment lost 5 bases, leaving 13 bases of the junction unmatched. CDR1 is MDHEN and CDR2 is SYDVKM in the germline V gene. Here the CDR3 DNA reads TGTGCCAGCAGTCAAGAACAGGGGGCCAAGTTCGATGAGCAGTTCTTC. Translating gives CASSQEQGAKFDEQFF.

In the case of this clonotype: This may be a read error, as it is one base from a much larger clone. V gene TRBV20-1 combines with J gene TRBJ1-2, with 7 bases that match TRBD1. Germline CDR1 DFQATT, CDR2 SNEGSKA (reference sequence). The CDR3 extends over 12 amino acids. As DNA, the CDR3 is TGCAGTGCTGGGGACAGCGACTATGGCCACACCTTC. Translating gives CSAGDSDYGHTF.

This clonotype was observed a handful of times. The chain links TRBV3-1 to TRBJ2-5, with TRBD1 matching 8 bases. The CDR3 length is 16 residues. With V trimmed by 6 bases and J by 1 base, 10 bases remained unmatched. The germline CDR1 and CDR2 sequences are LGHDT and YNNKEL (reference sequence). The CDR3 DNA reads TGTGCCAGCAGGGACTACAGGGGGGCGTCCCAAGAGACCCAGTACTTC. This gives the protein CASRDYRGASQETQYF.

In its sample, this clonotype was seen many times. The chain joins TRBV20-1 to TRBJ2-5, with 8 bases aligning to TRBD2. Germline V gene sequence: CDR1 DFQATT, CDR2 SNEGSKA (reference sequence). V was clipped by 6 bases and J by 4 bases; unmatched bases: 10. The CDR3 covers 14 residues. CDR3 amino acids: CSANLPGGGETQYF. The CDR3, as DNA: TGCAGTGCCAACTTACCGGGGGGGGGAGAGACCCAGTACTTC.

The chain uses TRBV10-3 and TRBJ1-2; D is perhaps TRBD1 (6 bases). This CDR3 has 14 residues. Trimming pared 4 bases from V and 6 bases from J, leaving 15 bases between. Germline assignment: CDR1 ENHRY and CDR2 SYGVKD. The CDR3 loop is CAISVGGPVDGYTF. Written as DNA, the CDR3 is TGTGCCATCAGTGTTGGGGGGCCGGTGGATGGCTACACCTTC.

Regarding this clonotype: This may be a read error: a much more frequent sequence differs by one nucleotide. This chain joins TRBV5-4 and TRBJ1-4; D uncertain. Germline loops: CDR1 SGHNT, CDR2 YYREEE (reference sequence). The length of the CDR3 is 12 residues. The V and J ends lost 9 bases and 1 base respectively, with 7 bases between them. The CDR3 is CAILETNEKLFF. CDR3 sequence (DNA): TGTGCCATCCTCGAAACTAATGAAAAACTGTTTTTT.

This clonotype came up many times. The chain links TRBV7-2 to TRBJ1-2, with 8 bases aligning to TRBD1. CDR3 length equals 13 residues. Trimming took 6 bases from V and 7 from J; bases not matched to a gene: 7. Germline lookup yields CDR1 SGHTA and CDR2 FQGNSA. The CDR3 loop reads CASSRQGLSGYTF. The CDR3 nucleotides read TGTGCCAGCAGTCGACAGGGGCTTTCTGGCTACACCTTC. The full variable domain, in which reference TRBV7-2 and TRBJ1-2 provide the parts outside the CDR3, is GAGVSQSPSNKVTEKGKDVELRCDPISGHTALYWYRQSLGQGLEFLIYFQGNSAPDKSGLPSDRFSAERTGGSVSTLTIQRTQQEDSAVYLCASSRQGLSGYTFGSGTRLTVV.

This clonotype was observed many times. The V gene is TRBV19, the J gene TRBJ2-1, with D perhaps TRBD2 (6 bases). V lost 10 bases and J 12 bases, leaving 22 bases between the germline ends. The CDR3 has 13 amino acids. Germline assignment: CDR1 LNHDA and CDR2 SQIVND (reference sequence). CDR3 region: CATEAQAGTRQFF. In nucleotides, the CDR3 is TGTGCCACCGAGGCCCAGGCCGGGACTCGGCAGTTCTTC.

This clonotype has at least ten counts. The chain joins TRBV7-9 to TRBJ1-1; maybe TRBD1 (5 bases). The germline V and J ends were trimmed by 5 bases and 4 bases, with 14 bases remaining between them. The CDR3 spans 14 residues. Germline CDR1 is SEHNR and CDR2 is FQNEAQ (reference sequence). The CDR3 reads CASSGTSTPTEAFF. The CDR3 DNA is TGTGCCAGCAGCGGGACCTCGACCCCCACTGAAGCTTTCTTT.

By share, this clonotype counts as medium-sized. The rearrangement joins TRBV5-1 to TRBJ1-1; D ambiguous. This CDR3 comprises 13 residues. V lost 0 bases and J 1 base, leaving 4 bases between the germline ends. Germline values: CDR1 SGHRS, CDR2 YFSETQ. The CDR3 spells CASSLAGNTEAFF. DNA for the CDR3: TGCGCCAGCAGCTTGGCAGGGAACACTGAAGCTTTCTTT.